The clone carrying this T cell receptor beta chain was detected ten times or more. Its specificity is unknown. The sample comes from a study of T cells after yellow fever vaccination. Germline V CDR1 and CDR2: MNHNY, SVGAGI (reference sequence). This CDR3 comprises 10 residues. The V end was cut by 11 bases, the J end by 3 bases, with 8 bases between. General study results and limits: Boosting was followed by the reappearance of most primary-vaccination clones (approximately 97% CD4, under 90% CD8). Some clonotypes, a small share, were shared between CD4 and CD8 compartments.

The TCR cDNA carried a universal primer site and UMIs from 5'RACE template switching. Each CDR3 protein gets one entry after TCRdb re-called the 5' RACE reads with MiXCR. The sample has more than 450,000 distinct CDR3 sequences, roughly a fifth seen once; the top ten hold less than 20%. The clonotype comes from a man aged 18 to 30 who received the YFV17D yellow fever vaccine. The sequenced sample was PBMCs, obtained around 3 weeks after the first yellow fever vaccination. The rearrangement uses TRBV6-6 and TRBJ2-7; D ambiguous. This chain's CDR3 is CALQLYEQYF. As DNA, the CDR3 is TGTGCCCTACAACTCTACGAGCAGTACTTC.